Each of the 31 T cell receptor beta chains below was sequenced from the same sample in a study of spatial heterogeneity in lung cancer. One entry per CDR3 protein, called by TCRdb with MiXCR from the 5' RACE reads. The sample records approximately 40,000 distinct CDR3 sequences, roughly 7.1% being singletons. The sample's time point: sample taken at primary tumor resection. Unsorted whole RNA of tumor, nontumor lung or frozen PBMC was sequenced. Here the sequenced sample was PBMCs, taken at surgery. The origin of the receptors is a female donor with early-stage non-small cell lung cancer.

This clonotype was detected ten times or more. The chain joins TRBV14 to TRBJ2-5, with a tentative D call TRBD1 (5 bases). Trimming shortened V by 0 bases and J by 13 bases, and 12 bases separated the two germline ends. Germline CDR1 reads SGHDN; CDR2 reads FVKESK. This CDR3 region has 12 residues. In DNA, the CDR3 is TGTGCCAGCAGCCAAGATCTGCAGGGTCGGTACTTC. Residues: CASSQDLQGRYF.

This clonotype was seen ten or more times. This rearrangement joins TRBV2 to TRBJ2-3; 9 nucleotides align to TRBD2. The CDR3 is 16 residues long. Germline CDR1 and CDR2: SNHLY and FYNNEI. Germline trimming cut 10 bases from V and 4 bases from J; bases unmatched to any gene: 15. The CDR3 DNA sequence: TGTGCCAATGGGCGCGGGGGGGCCTCACGGGCAGATACGCAGTATTTT. It codes for CANGRGGASRADTQYF.

J is TRBJ2-1 and V is TRBV5-1; tentatively, D is TRBD1 or TRBD2 (5 bases each). Trimming stripped 0 bases from V and 4 bases from J, with 14 bases between. Germline-derived CDR1 and CDR2 are SGHRS and YFSETQ. This CDR3 is built from 16 residues. CDR3 nucleotides: TGCGCCAGCAGCTTGGCCCCAGCCGGGGCTTACAATGAGCAGTTCTTC. It specifies CASSLAPAGAYNEQFF.

This clonotype was detected ten times or more. CDR3 loop: CATSDSSRREDTQYF. CDR3 DNA: TGTGCCACCAGTGATTCGAGTCGCCGGGAGGATACGCAGTATTTT. V gene TRBV24-1 combines with J gene TRBJ2-3; possibly TRBD2 for D (6 bases). V was trimmed by 2 bases and J by 6 bases, leaving 14 bases between them. Germline lookup yields CDR1 KGHDR and CDR2 SFDVKD. The CDR3 spans 15 residues.

This clonotype was seen ten or more times. This rearrangement joins TRBV29-1 to TRBJ2-1; D is tentatively TRBD1 or TRBD2 (7 bases each). This CDR3 comprises 14 residues. Germline CDR1 is SQVTM and CDR2 is ANQGSEA. The V end was cut by 4 bases, the J end by 8 bases, with 18 bases between. The CDR3 loop is CSVGGRGGKDEQFF. The CDR3 DNA sequence: TGCAGCGTTGGCGGCAGGGGGGGGAAAGATGAGCAGTTCTTC.

This clonotype was seen only once. Possible read error: a much larger clone is one base away. V usage is TRBV5-1 and J usage is TRBJ2-7; 7 nucleotides match TRBD1. Germline lookup yields CDR1 SGHRS and CDR2 YFSETQ. This CDR3 contains 13 residues. The CDR3 bases are TGCGCCAGCAGCTTGGTAGGGGGCTACGAGCAGCACTTC. Its protein product is CASSLVGGYEQHF.

This clonotype was counted many times. The chain carries TRBV11-2 and TRBJ1-2, with D possibly TRBD1 on 5 matching bases. Germline V gives CDR1 SGHAT, CDR2 FQNNGV. Trimming pared 0 bases from V and 10 bases from J, leaving 12 bases between. The CDR3 sequence is 13 residues long. CDR3 DNA sequence: TGTGCCAGCAGCTTAGATCAGCTGACAGCCTACACCTTC. This sequence encodes CASSLDQLTAYTF.

This clonotype was counted between two and nine times. V is TRBV5-1 and J is TRBJ2-7, with D unresolved. CDR3 length equals 16 residues. V lost 0 bases, J lost 5 bases, and 18 bases lay in between. CDR1 is SGHRS and CDR2 is YFSETQ in the germline V gene. CDR3 coding DNA: TGCGCCAGCAGCTTGGGGGTGCGCAGCGATTTGGACGAGCAGTACTTC. Protein: CASSLGVRSDLDEQYF.

There are many counts of this clonotype. CDR3 region: CASRDRNEQFF. CDR3 DNA sequence: TGTGCCAGCAGGGACAGAAATGAGCAGTTCTTC. This chain links TRBV2 with TRBJ2-1, with TRBD1 as a possible D gene (6 bases). Between the trimmed V and J ends, which lost 6 bases and 7 bases, there was a span of 7 bases. This CDR3 region has 11 residues. From germline, CDR1 is SNHLY and CDR2 FYNNEI.

This clonotype has at least ten counts. The genes are TRBV10-2 and TRBJ2-2; D possibly corresponds to TRBD1 (5 bases). V dropped 7 bases and J dropped 13 bases, with 13 bases sitting between them. Germline CDR1 WSHSY, CDR2 SAAADI. The CDR3 extends over 11 amino acids. CDR3 nucleotides: TGCGCCAGCACCCAGGGTGTAGTGCTGTTTTTT. Translated, it gives CASTQGVVLFF.

In regard to this clonotype: The junction departs from the called germline gene at one end, perhaps through a read error. The V gene is TRBV6-6, the J gene TRBJ1-1; D uncertain. Germline-derived CDR1 and CDR2 are MNHNY and SVGAGI (reference sequence). This CDR3 contains 13 residues. The CDR3 loop reads CASRVETYSDAFF. CDR3 coding DNA: TGTGCCAGCCGGGTGGAAACCTACTCTGATGCTTTCTTT.

This chain connects TRBV5-8 to TRBJ2-5; TRBD2 matches at 11 bases. Losses at the gene ends were 4 bases for V and 6 bases for J; bases not matched to a gene: 11. This CDR3 spans 16 amino acids. Germline lookup yields CDR1 SGHTS and CDR2 YDEGEE. CDR3 sequence: CASSPSLGTSGQTQYF. The DNA of the CDR3 is TGTGCCAGCAGCCCTAGCTTGGGGACTAGCGGCCAGACCCAGTACTTC.

This clonotype was recorded at least ten times. The gene calls are TRBV7-9 and TRBJ1-6, with TRBD1 identical over 7 bases. The CDR3 sequence is 14 residues long. Germline CDR1 is SEHNR and CDR2 is FQNEAQ (reference sequence). Trimming at V came to 8 bases and at J to 8 bases, leaving 9 bases not matched to a gene. CDR3 sequence reads: CASGLQGTHSPLHF. CDR3 bases: TGTGCCAGCGGTCTACAGGGGACCCATTCACCCCTCCACTTT.

A few counts support this clonotype. This sequence joins TRBV11-2 and TRBJ2-7; 9 bases line up with TRBD1. The junction had 7 bases not matched to a gene; V was cut back by 7 bases and J by 3 bases. Germline V lookup: CDR1 SGHAT, CDR2 FQNNGV. The CDR3 totals 14 residues. The CDR3 loop is CASTLTGGYYEQYF. CDR3 nucleotides: TGTGCCAGCACCCTGACAGGGGGATACTACGAGCAGTACTTC.

The table lists this clonotype with many counts. The chain employs TRBV29-1 and TRBJ2-2; no firm D call. Germline CDR1 is SQVTM and CDR2 is ANQGSEA. The V and J ends lost 5 bases and 4 bases respectively, with 5 bases between them. This CDR3 has 11 residues. The CDR3 bases are TGCAGCGTTTACGGCACCGGGGAGCTGTTTTTT. This translates into CSVYGTGELFF.

The genes are TRBV5-5 and TRBJ1-1; D unclear. Trimming left V 2 bases short and J 4 bases short, with 3 bases between. The length of the CDR3 is 11 residues. CDR1 and CDR2 (germline): SGHKS, YYEKEE (reference sequence). This CDR3 reads CASSFTTEAFF. CDR3 DNA: TGTGCCAGCAGCTTTACCACTGAAGCTTTCTTT.

This sequence joins TRBV20-1 and TRBJ1-3; tentative D call: TRBD1 (5 bases). The germline V gene encodes CDR1 DFQATT and CDR2 SNEGSKA (reference sequence). V was trimmed by 7 bases and J by 3 bases, leaving 10 bases between them. This CDR3 spans 12 amino acids. The CDR3 DNA is TGCAGTGTGGGGGAGAGTGGAAACACCATATATTTT. Its translation is CSVGESGNTIYF.

This clonotype came up many times. V usage is TRBV28 and J usage is TRBJ1-5; the D is unclear. The CDR3 is 13 amino acids. Germline lookup yields CDR1 MDHEN and CDR2 SYDVKM. V shed 5 bases and J shed 2 bases, with 7 bases lying between them. The CDR3 DNA follows: TGTGCCAGCAGTCCCGTGGGCAATCAGCCCCAGCATTTT. Amino acid sequence: CASSPVGNQPQHF.

This clonotype has only a few counts. V gene TRBV27 combines with J gene TRBJ1-6; 7 bases line up with TRBD1. Looked up from germline, CDR1 is MNHEY and CDR2 is SMNVEV (reference sequence). After removal of 3 bases from V and 5 bases from J, the junction contained 4 bases not matched to a gene. The CDR3 consists of 15 residues. The CDR3 nucleotides are TGTGCCAGCAGTTTGACAGGGAATCATAATTCACCCCTCCACTTT. It is translated as CASSLTGNHNSPLHF.

This clonotype was counted many times. This chain joins TRBV7-2 and TRBJ2-1; D unclear. Germline-derived CDR1 and CDR2 are SGHTA and FQGNSA. Trimming left V 7 bases short and J 7 bases short, with 14 bases between. The CDR3 runs 13 residues. CDR3 amino acids: CASTVGRSNEQFF. The CDR3 DNA follows: TGTGCCAGCACGGTAGGTCGTAGTAATGAGCAGTTCTTC.

This clonotype was picked up many times. This sequence joins TRBV2 and TRBJ2-3; D not resolved. The CDR3 totals 11 residues. The germline V gene encodes CDR1 SNHLY and CDR2 FYNNEI. The V gene lost 4 bases and the J gene lost 3 bases, with 2 bases spanning the gap. The CDR3: CASSATDTQYF. DNA of the CDR3: TGTGCCAGCAGTGCTACAGATACGCAGTATTTT.

The sample holds many counts of this clonotype. The chain combines TRBV7-9 with TRBJ2-1, with a weak D call TRBD1 (6 bases). Germline V gene sequence: CDR1 SEHNR, CDR2 FQNEAQ (reference sequence). The V end was cut by 1 base, the J end by 7 bases, with 11 bases between. This CDR3 has 14 residues. CDR3 region: CASSLVRGRNEQFF. In nucleotides, the CDR3 is TGTGCCAGCAGCTTAGTCAGGGGAAGGAATGAGCAGTTCTTC. Complete variable domain (other parts from reference TRBV7-9 and TRBJ2-1): DTGVSQNPRHKITKRGQNVTFRCDPISEHNRLYWYRQTLGQGPEFLTYFQNEAQLEKSRLLSDRFSAERPKGSFSTLEIQRTEQGDSAMYLCASSLVRGRNEQFFGPGTRLTVL.

The table lists this clonotype with many counts. This chain joins TRBV7-6 and TRBJ2-3; 9 bases align to TRBD1. V lost 3 bases, J lost 6 bases, and 4 bases stayed unmatched. The CDR3 extends over 14 amino acids. CDR1 SGHVS and CDR2 FNYEAQ come from the germline V gene. The CDR3 here is CASSLGTGKDTQYF. DNA of the CDR3: TGTGCCAGCAGCTTGGGGACAGGGAAGGATACGCAGTATTTT. The full variable domain, rest sourced from reference TRBV7-6 and TRBJ2-3, is GAGVSQSPRYKVTKRGQDVALRCDPISGHVSLYWYRQALGQGPEFLTYFNYEAQQDKSGLPNDRFSAERPEGSISTLTIQRTEQRDSAMYRCASSLGTGKDTQYFGPGTRLTVL.

This clonotype has only a few counts. This sequence joins TRBV7-8 and TRBJ1-6, with 9 bases aligning to TRBD1. The CDR3 is 16 residues long. CDR1 and CDR2 (germline): SGHVS, FQNEAQ. Trimming removed 3 bases from V and 10 bases from J; junction bases left unmatched: 10. CDR3 protein: CASSFRADRGMSPLHF. The CDR3 bases are TGTGCCAGCAGCTTTCGAGCTGACAGGGGGATGTCACCCCTCCACTTT.

The rearrangement links TRBV18 to TRBJ1-1; D is uncertain. The V end was cut by 3 bases, the J end by 6 bases, with 17 bases between. CDR1 is KGHSH, CDR2 LQKENI, per germline. CDR3 size: 15 residues. Here the CDR3 reads CASSPLDSMEAEAFF. CDR3 in DNA: TGTGCCAGCTCACCTTTGGACTCAATGGAGGCTGAAGCTTTCTTT.

Worth noting for this clonotype: Given a much more abundant clone one base away, this may be a read error. The CDR3 bases are TGTGCCAGCAGCTTAAGTGGACAGTCTTCGCCCCTCCACTTT. Protein product: CASSLSGQSSPLHF. The chain combines TRBV7-2 with TRBJ1-6, with D perhaps matching TRBD1 (6 bases). Germline V CDR1 and CDR2: SGHTA, FQGNSA. The CDR3 loop spans 14 amino acids. The V and J ends lost 2 bases and 13 bases respectively, with 15 bases between them.

This clonotype was recorded at least ten times. The chain carries TRBV6-6 and TRBJ1-1; D is possibly TRBD1 (6 bases). CDR1 and CDR2 (germline): MNHNY, SVGAGI (reference sequence). Trimming took off 7 bases at V and 10 bases at J, with 19 bases between the two ends. This CDR3 has 13 residues. DNA of the CDR3: TGTGCCAGCAAGAACGGGGGGCCAGGCCCAGCTTTCTTT. Its protein is CASKNGGPGPAFF.

This clonotype was counted many times. This rearrangement joins TRBV9 to TRBJ2-5, with D tentatively TRBD2 (5 bases). Trimming pared 0 bases from V and 6 bases from J, leaving 12 bases between. Germline V lookup: CDR1 SGDLS, CDR2 YYNGEE. The CDR3 consists of 14 residues. CDR3 loop: CASSVDGVLKTQYF. In DNA, the CDR3 is TGTGCCAGCAGCGTAGACGGGGTTTTGAAGACCCAGTACTTC. The variable domain in full, with the rest retrieved from reference TRBV9 and TRBJ2-5, is DSGVTQTPKHLITATGQRVTLRCSPRSGDLSVYWYQQSLDQGLQFLIQYYNGEERAKGNILERFSAQQFPDLHSELNLSSLELGDSALYFCASSVDGVLKTQYFGPGTRLLVL.

This clonotype was picked up many times. This sequence joins TRBV28 and TRBJ2-3, with D unclear. Per the germline V gene, CDR1 is MDHEN and CDR2 is SYDVKM. Trimming stripped 8 bases from V and 2 bases from J, with 5 bases between. The CDR3 is 11 residues long. Here the CDR3 DNA reads TGTGCCAGCGGGTACACAGATACGCAGTATTTT. Protein sequence: CASGYTDTQYF.

This clonotype was seen at least ten times. This chain uses TRBV6-5 with TRBJ2-2; TRBD2 agrees at 8 bases. V shed 4 bases, J shed 3 bases, and the junction held 10 bases outside the gene matches. CDR1 and CDR2 from the germline V gene are MNHEY and SVGAGI. This CDR3 contains 17 residues. The chain's CDR3 is CASSSGRRGDHTGELFF. DNA for the CDR3: TGTGCCAGCAGTTCGGGGCGGCGGGGGGACCACACCGGGGAGCTGTTTTTT.

The J gene is TRBJ2-5, the V gene TRBV9; D gene unclear. Germline V gene lookup returns CDR1 SGDLS and CDR2 YYNGEE. V was pared by 1 base and J by 0 bases, with 4 bases between. The CDR3 runs to 13 residues. The CDR3 bases are TGTGCCAGCAGCGTATCCGACCAAGAGACCCAGTACTTC. It specifies CASSVSDQETQYF.